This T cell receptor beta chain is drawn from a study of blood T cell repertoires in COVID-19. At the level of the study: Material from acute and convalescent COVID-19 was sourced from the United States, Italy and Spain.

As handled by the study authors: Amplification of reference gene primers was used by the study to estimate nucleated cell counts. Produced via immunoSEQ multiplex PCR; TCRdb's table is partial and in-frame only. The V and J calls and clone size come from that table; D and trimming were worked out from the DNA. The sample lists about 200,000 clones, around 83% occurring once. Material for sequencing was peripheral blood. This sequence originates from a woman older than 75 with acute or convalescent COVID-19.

CDR3 loop: CASSTSSESYNEQFF. In DNA form, the CDR3 reads TGTGCCAGTAGTACCTCCAGCGAGTCCTACAATGAGCAGTTCTTC. The chain couples TRBV19 to TRBJ2-1; D is ambiguous. Germline CDR1 and CDR2: LNHDA and SQIVND (reference sequence). The CDR3 contains 15 residues. The germline V and J ends were trimmed by 4 bases and 1 base, with 11 bases remaining between them.